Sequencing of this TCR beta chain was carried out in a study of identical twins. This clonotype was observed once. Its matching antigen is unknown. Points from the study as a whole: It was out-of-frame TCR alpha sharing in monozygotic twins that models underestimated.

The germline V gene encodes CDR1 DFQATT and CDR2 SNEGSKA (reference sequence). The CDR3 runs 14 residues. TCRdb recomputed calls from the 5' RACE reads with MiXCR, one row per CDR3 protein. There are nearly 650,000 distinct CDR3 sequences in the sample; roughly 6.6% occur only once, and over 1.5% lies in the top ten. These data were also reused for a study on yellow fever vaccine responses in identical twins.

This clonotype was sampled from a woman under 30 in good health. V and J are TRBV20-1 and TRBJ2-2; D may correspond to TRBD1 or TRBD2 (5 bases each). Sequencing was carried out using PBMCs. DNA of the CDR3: TGCGGGGCGTCTAGGGCTCCGGGAACCTGGGAGCTGTTTTTT. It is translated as CGASRAPGTWELFF.